This entry is about one T cell receptor (beta chain). Which antigen it targets is not known. Per-base qualities were not stored, and no clone one base away is much larger. Whole blood was collected in K2EDTA tubes by collaborating institutions according to the institutions' own protocols. For TCRbeta analysis, collaborators shipped samples in one of three forms: frozen whole blood, isolated PBMCs, or DNA extracted from either of those sample types. V has 0 bases trimmed and J has 6 bases trimmed; junction bases matching no gene number 5. The germline V gene specifies SGHRS as CDR1 and YFSETQ as CDR2. The CDR3 runs 16 residues from the cysteine to the phenylalanine. CDR3 DNA is the only sequence kept; it has 48 bases, read in frame from the first base. The data originate from a study of blood T cell repertoires in COVID-19 (dated by TCRdb to the early 2020s). In the study overall: Collaborator samples came from the United States, Italy and Spain and covered acute and convalescent phases of COVID-19. The prospective study material was composed of cDNA or gDNA derived from T cells, B-cell-depleted T cells, or PBMCs. Subjects who had been exposed to COVID-19, were actively infected with it, or had recovered from it provided the deeply sampled blood TCRbeta repertoires that made up the dataset. The repertoires were released in a freely available public database meant as a resource for research on the immune response to SARS-CoV-2. Samples were obtained from the ongoing ImmuneRACE study (first 160 participants) and from about 1,300 subjects provided by 6 global collaborators. Nearly every sample came with metadata listing a de-identified subject ID, COVID-19 status, age in years and sex. HLA class I and class II types, where available, came from metadata supplied by the sample provider rather than from assay-based typing.

Results and caveats for the whole study, not just this receptor: The amount of clinical and demographic metadata varied by source and participant and was provided uncurated.

TCRbeta CDR3 regions were amplified from genomic DNA by means of the immunoSEQ Assay, a bias-controlled multiplex PCR. As for the authors' bioinformatics: Nucleated cell counts per sample were estimated from amplification of reference gene primers within the assay. To quantify the absolute abundance of each unique TCRbeta CDR3 rearrangement, sequence reads were collapsed and filtered. Productive Simpson clonality was computed per sample as the square root of Simpson's diversity index over productive rearrangements. In its TCRdb copy, this immuneACCESS table keeps in-frame sequences only and misses some clones. Where compared with another copy, unresolved V genes explain less than half of these, and the others have no known cause. Clone size and the V and J calls come from that table; the DNA yielded D and trimming. Counted in this sample were about 260,000 clones; 85% to 90% of them appeared once. The ten largest clones capture 3% to 4% of the sample.

The clonotype originates from a woman between 40 and 50 years old with acute or convalescent COVID-19. Sequenced sample: peripheral blood. This receptor chain uses TRBV5-1 and TRBJ2-3; 12 central nucleotides agree with TRBD2. The DNA is TGCGCCAGCAGCTTGGCTAGCGGGGGGGCCAGGGATACGCAGTATTTT. It translates to CASSLASGGARDTQYF.